This entry lists 2 T cell receptor beta chains sequenced from one sample in a study of identical twins. TCRdb re-derived calls from the 5' RACE reads in MiXCR, one entry per CDR3 protein. The sample lists around 960,000 distinct CDR3 sequences; over 9% were seen once. These data were also reused for a study on yellow fever vaccine responses in identical twins.

The specimen was PBMCs. Receptors were obtained from a woman aged 18 to 35 in good health.

This clonotype was counted only a few times. This chain joins TRBV18 and TRBJ2-7; D remains unclear. Germline-derived CDR1 and CDR2 are KGHSH and LQKENI. This CDR3 spans 15 amino acids. Trimming removed 2 bases at V and 1 base at J, with 12 bases between. The chain's CDR3 is CASSPGPHSSYEQYV. Here the CDR3 DNA reads TGTGCCAGCTCACCAGGTCCCCACAGTTCCTACGAGCAGTACGTC.

This clonotype has just a few counts. V usage is TRBV3-1 and J usage is TRBJ2-5; 8 bases line up with TRBD1. The CDR3 runs 16 residues. The V gene's germline CDR1 is LGHDT and CDR2 YNNKEL (reference sequence). The trim removed 3 bases at V and 5 bases at J, leaving 11 bases unmatched. The CDR3 loop is CASSHSGQGPRETQYF. In DNA form, the CDR3 reads TGTGCCAGCAGCCATTCCGGACAGGGCCCTAGGGAGACCCAGTACTTC.